The 30 T cell receptor beta chains listed next were all sequenced from one sample in a study of vaccination effects on CD4 cells after COVID-19. Assay: immunoSEQ multiplex PCR; the TCRdb copy retains only in-frame clones and omits some. The sample has 60,000 to 70,000 clones; roughly 76% are singletons. These receptors' targets are unknown. ViraFEST expansion of antigen-specific CD4+ T cells with viral peptide pools preceded sequencing. The authors isolated CD4+ T cells after around 11 days of culture. The specimen comprised CD4+ T cells from PBMCs cultured with HCoV-229E spike peptides, sampled before COVID-19 vaccination. These receptor sequences come from a human donor who received a COVID-19 vaccine.

The V gene is TRBV7-7, the J gene TRBJ1-1, with D possibly matching TRBD1 (5 bases). Germline assignment: CDR1 SSHAT and CDR2 FNYEAQ (reference sequence). The CDR3 is 16 amino acids. Trimming took 5 bases from V and 3 from J, leaving 19 bases between them. The CDR3 DNA sequence: TGTGCCAGCAGCCGATCTACCCGGGACGGAGACACTGAAGCTTTCTTT. Translation: CASSRSTRDGDTEAFF.

This chain links TRBV18 with TRBJ2-7; TRBD1 agrees at 10 bases. The CDR3 spans 14 residues. Looked up from germline, CDR1 is KGHSH and CDR2 is LQKENI. Trimming cost V 3 bases and J 3 bases; bases outside gene matches: 2. CDR3 DNA sequence: TGTGCCAGCTCACCTAGGACAGGGGGCTACGAGCAGTACGTC. Protein: CASSPRTGGYEQYV.

This chain uses TRBV6-2 or TRBV6-3 with TRBJ2-3; D remains unclear. The CDR3 is 15 residues long. Per germline, CDR1 MNHEY and CDR2 SVGEGT. The V and J ends lost 2 bases and 1 base respectively, with 10 bases between them. CDR3 DNA: TGTGCCAGCAGTTACCCCCAGCCTGGCACAGATACGCAGTATTTT. It codes for CASSYPQPGTDTQYF.

This chain joins TRBV14 and TRBJ1-1, with 7 bases matching TRBD1. V dropped 7 bases and J dropped 5; count of bases not matched to a gene: 4. Germline values: CDR1 SGHDN, CDR2 FVKESK. CDR3 length equals 12 residues. CDR3 bases: TGTGCCAGCAAGGGGGCTGGAACTGAAGCTTTCTTT. It yields the protein CASKGAGTEAFF. Based on the CDR3 plus reference TRBV14 and TRBJ1-1, the full variable domain is EAGVTQFPSHSVIEKGQTVTLRCDPISGHDNLYWYRRVMGKEIKFLLHFVKESKQDESGMPNNRFLAERTGGTYSTLKVQPAELEDSGVYFCASKGAGTEAFFGQGTRLTVV.

V and J are TRBV3-1 (or the pseudogene TRBV3-2) and TRBJ1-6, with D perhaps TRBD1 (6 bases). Germline V gives CDR1 LGHDT, CDR2 YNNKEL (reference sequence). Trimming left V 3 bases short and J 14 bases short, with 11 bases between. The CDR3 extends over 12 amino acids. The chain's CDR3 is CASSQADRALHF. The CDR3 DNA is TGTGCCAGCAGCCAGGCGGACAGAGCCCTCCACTTT.

This clone showed up just a few times. The V gene is TRBV9, the J gene TRBJ2-5, with D uncertain. This CDR3 contains 13 residues. The V and J ends lost 3 bases and 1 base respectively, with 7 bases between them. CDR1 and CDR2 from the germline V gene are SGDLS and YYNGEE. The CDR3 DNA sequence: TGTGCCAGCAGCGCTCAGAGCCAAGAGACCCAGTACTTC. Protein sequence: CASSAQSQETQYF.

V is TRBV7-3 and J is TRBJ2-5; perhaps D is TRBD1 or TRBD2 (6 bases each). The V gene lost 5 bases and the J gene lost 5 bases, with 15 bases spanning the gap. The germline CDR1 and CDR2 sequences are SGHTA and FQGTGA. The CDR3 runs 14 residues. CDR3 coding DNA: TGTGCCAGCAGCCGGGACGGGGGCACGGAGACCCAGTACTTC. Its translation is CASSRDGGTETQYF.

V usage is TRBV2 and J usage is TRBJ1-6; 7 bases align to TRBD1. The V and J ends lost 8 bases and 1 base, in that order; junction bases with no gene match: 8. Germline CDR1 reads SNHLY; CDR2 reads FYNNEI. This CDR3 spans 16 amino acids. For the CDR3, the DNA is TGTGCCAGCCAGACAGGGAAGGGTTCCTATAATTCACCCCTCCACTTT. As protein: CASQTGKGSYNSPLHF.

The chain has TRBV15 and TRBJ2-7; 9 bases map to TRBD2. Trimming cost V 3 bases and J 3 bases; bases outside gene matches: 15. CDR1 and CDR2 (germline): LNHNV, YYDKDF (reference sequence). The CDR3 is 18 residues long. DNA for the CDR3: TGTGCCACCAGCAGTAGGCCGGGACTAGCATGGGGATTCTACGAGCAGTACGTC. This sequence encodes CATSSRPGLAWGFYEQYV.

The rearrangement links TRBV5-1 to TRBJ1-2; 7 bases are shared with TRBD1. From germline, CDR1 is SGHRS and CDR2 YFSETQ. The CDR3 covers 15 residues. V lost 2 bases and J lost 8; bases outside the gene matches: 12. The CDR3 nucleotides are TGCGCCAGCAGCTTACTCCGACAGGGAGTGAAGGGCTACACCTTC. Translation gives CASSLLRQGVKGYTF.

The V gene is TRBV7-3, the J gene TRBJ2-3, with 12 bases identical to TRBD2. Germline values: CDR1 SGHTA, CDR2 FQGTGA. The length of the CDR3 is 16 residues. Trimming removed 3 bases from V and 0 bases from J; junction bases left unmatched: 1. The DNA for the CDR3 is TGTGCCAGCAGCTTTGGACTAGCGGGGAGCACAGATACGCAGTATTTT. Encoded protein: CASSFGLAGSTDTQYF.

This chain links TRBV18 with TRBJ1-2; 8 bases align to TRBD1. V was clipped by 4 bases and J by 5 bases; unmatched bases: 9. Germline V gene lookup returns CDR1 KGHSH and CDR2 LQKENI. The CDR3 extends over 15 amino acids. CDR3 amino acids: CASSLGQGPLYGYTF. The CDR3 DNA follows: TGTGCCAGCTCACTTGGACAGGGACCCCTATATGGCTACACCTTC.

The chain recombines TRBV12-1 with TRBJ2-7. TRBV12-1 is given as a pseudogene. The CDR3 runs 22 residues. The CDR3 nucleotides read TGTGCCAGCAGCTTAAGACCTCCGAATCCGGCTGTCCCTTCCAATTCTTCCTACGAGCAGTACGTC. This encodes CASSLRPPNPAVPSNSSYEQYV.

The chain combines TRBV5-1 with TRBJ2-5; 7 bases map to TRBD1. This CDR3 region has 13 residues. Germline CDR1 and CDR2: SGHRS and YFSETQ. V gave up 4 bases and J gave up 3 bases; unmatched junction bases: 3. The CDR3 region is CASSLQGEETQYF. The CDR3 nucleotides are TGCGCCAGCAGCCTGCAGGGGGAAGAGACCCAGTACTTC.

V and J are TRBV5-1 and TRBJ1-1, with D hard to call. Germline values: CDR1 SGHRS, CDR2 YFSETQ. Trimming stripped 1 base from V and 0 bases from J, with 10 bases between. This CDR3 spans 15 amino acids. CDR3 region: CASSLSVSMNTEAFF. For the CDR3, the DNA is TGCGCCAGCAGCTTGTCTGTCAGCATGAACACTGAAGCTTTCTTT.

This clone is judged medium-sized. The chain joins TRBV11-2 to TRBJ2-7, with a weak D call TRBD2 (7 bases). V lost 0 bases to trimming and J lost 2 bases, with 17 bases between them. This CDR3 contains 17 residues. Germline values: CDR1 SGHAT, CDR2 FQNNGV. The CDR3: CASSLDRRGGPTYEQYV. The CDR3 DNA follows: TGTGCCAGCAGCTTAGATCGAAGGGGGGGACCCACCTACGAGCAGTACGTC.

The rearrangement joins TRBV6-6 to TRBJ1-1, with D uncertain. Germline V gene data show CDR1 as MNHNY and CDR2 as SVGAGI (reference sequence). The CDR3 length is 14 residues. Trimming took 2 bases from V and 1 from J, leaving 8 bases between them. The CDR3 loop reads CASSYPQTNTEAFF. The CDR3 DNA follows: TGTGCCAGCAGTTACCCCCAGACGAACACTGAAGCTTTCTTT.

The gene calls are TRBV6-1 and TRBJ2-2, with 7 positions matching TRBD1. CDR3 length: 15 residues. Germline-derived CDR1 and CDR2 are MNHNS and SASEGT. J lost 5 bases, V lost 2 bases, and 5 bases had no gene match. The CDR3 loop reads CASSEKGARTGELFF. In DNA form, the CDR3 reads TGTGCCAGCAGTGAAAAGGGGGCCAGGACCGGGGAGCTGTTTTTT.

The V gene is TRBV5-1, the J gene TRBJ2-1, with TRBD1 matching 7 bases. Germline V lookup: CDR1 SGHRS, CDR2 YFSETQ. The ends lost 4 bases at V and 5 bases at J; junction bases unmatched: 3. This CDR3 region has 13 residues. The CDR3 DNA reads TGCGCCAGCAGCCACACAGGGGACAATGAGCAGTTCTTC. This sequence encodes CASSHTGDNEQFF.

This chain links TRBV7-2 with TRBJ1-5; D is unresolved. The germline V gene encodes CDR1 SGHTA and CDR2 FQGNSA. The CDR3 has 12 amino acids. V was cut by 5 bases and J by 5 bases, with 7 bases left in between. The CDR3 DNA follows: TGTGCCAGCAGCCCATCCTATCAGCCCCAGCATTTT. Translated: CASSPSYQPQHF.

The chain carries TRBV6-5 and TRBJ2-2, with 9 bases aligning to TRBD1. Germline-derived CDR1 and CDR2 are MNHEY and SVGAGI. The CDR3 has 15 amino acids. The trim removed 8 bases at V and 3 bases at J, leaving 7 bases unmatched. The CDR3 is CASSYRGPDTGELFF. DNA for the CDR3: TGTGCCAGCTCTTACAGGGGGCCGGACACCGGGGAGCTGTTTTTT.

V gene TRBV27 combines with J gene TRBJ2-7; TRBD1 matches 8 bases. The V segment lost 8 bases and the J segment 9 bases; nucleotides outside the gene matches: 12. Germline loops: CDR1 MNHEY, CDR2 SMNVEV (reference sequence). CDR3 length: 13 amino acids. DNA of the CDR3: TGTGCCAGCCGAGGACAGGGAGACGGGGGGCAGTACGTC. Encoded protein: CASRGQGDGGQYV.

The rearrangement links TRBV18 to TRBJ2-1; D might be TRBD1 (6 bases). The CDR3 sequence is 15 residues long. Trimming took off 2 bases at V and 3 bases at J, with 11 bases between the two ends. CDR1 and CDR2 from the germline V gene are KGHSH and LQKENI. The CDR3 nucleotides are TGTGCCAGCTCACCATGGCAGGACAGCTACAATGAGCAGTTCTTC. Encoded protein: CASSPWQDSYNEQFF.

V usage is TRBV18 and J usage is TRBJ1-2; a possible D gene is TRBD1 (5 bases). Germline V gene sequence: CDR1 KGHSH, CDR2 LQKENI. V was cut by 4 bases and J by 0 bases, with 9 bases left in between. The CDR3 extends over 14 amino acids. CDR3 amino acids: CASSREQANYGYTF. DNA for the CDR3: TGTGCCAGCTCACGAGAACAGGCTAACTATGGCTACACCTTC.

The rearrangement uses TRBV5-1 and TRBJ2-2, with 14 nucleotides matching TRBD2. J lost 4 bases, V lost 4 bases, and 6 bases had no gene match. Germline CDR1 reads SGHRS; CDR2 reads YFSETQ. This CDR3 has 17 residues. The CDR3 loop is CASSPGTSGGGTGELFF. The CDR3 DNA follows: TGCGCCAGCAGCCCAGGGACTAGCGGGGGTGGCACCGGGGAGCTGTTTTTT.

J is TRBJ1-5 and V is TRBV24-1, with 8 bases lining up with TRBD1. Trimming cost V 9 bases and J 2 bases; bases outside gene matches: 2. The germline gives CDR1 KGHDR, CDR2 SFDVKD. The CDR3 has 13 residues. In DNA form, the CDR3 reads TGTGCCACCGGACAGGGTGGCAATCAGCCCCAGCATTTT. This translates into CATGQGGNQPQHF.

CDR3 in amino acids: CASSRTRGENQPQHF. The CDR3 coding sequence is TGTGCCAGCAGTCGAACGAGAGGGGAAAATCAGCCCCAGCATTTT. The chain couples TRBV6-5 to TRBJ1-5; D might be TRBD1 (5 bases). In germline, CDR1 is MNHEY, CDR2 SVGAGI. The CDR3 is made up of 15 amino acids. V was pared by 5 bases and J by 4 bases, with 15 bases between.

This sequence joins TRBV2 and TRBJ1-1; no firm D call. V was trimmed by 7 bases and J by 2 bases, leaving 14 bases between them. Germline assignment: CDR1 SNHLY and CDR2 FYNNEI. The CDR3 contains 14 residues. In DNA form, the CDR3 reads TGTGCCAGCACGAGGGAAGTGGGAAACACTGAAGCTTTCTTT. It specifies CASTREVGNTEAFF.

The chain joins TRBV6-5 to TRBJ1-3; 7 nucleotides line up with TRBD1. This CDR3 has 15 residues. Germline trimming cut 0 bases from V and 3 bases from J; bases unmatched to any gene: 2. The germline gives CDR1 MNHEY, CDR2 SVGAGI. CDR3 in amino acids: CASSYSGQFGNTIYF. DNA of the CDR3: TGTGCCAGCAGTTACTCGGGACAGTTTGGAAACACCATATATTTT.

The genes are TRBV2 and TRBJ2-3; 9 nucleotides line up with TRBD1. The CDR3 consists of 16 residues. V gave up 7 bases and J gave up 4 bases; unmatched junction bases: 12. The germline CDR1 and CDR2 sequences are SNHLY and FYNNEI. The CDR3 protein is CASTREGQGRADTQYF. The CDR3, as DNA: TGTGCCAGCACCCGAGAGGGACAGGGTAGGGCAGATACGCAGTATTTT. Together with reference TRBV2 and TRBJ2-3, the CDR3 gives the full variable domain: EPEVTQTPSHQVTQMGQEVILRCVPISNHLYFYWYRQILGQKVEFLVSFYNNEISEKSEIFDDQFSVERPDGSNFTLKIRSTKLEDSAMYFCASTREGQGRADTQYFGPGTRLTVL.